In this sample, the clone carrying this T cell receptor beta chain turned up once. The antigen is unknown. This sample stems from a study of Ad26.COV2.S vaccination and SARS-CoV-2 variants. V shed 2 bases, J shed 2 bases, and the junction held 4 bases outside the gene matches. Per germline, CDR1 MNHEY and CDR2 SVGEGT. This CDR3 has 15 residues. Regarding the study as a whole: It was found that vaccine and placebo recipients had similar non-spike TCR breadth.

Method: immunoSEQ multiplex PCR; TCRdb's copy keeps in-frame clones and lacks some. The sample yields some 480,000 clones, 87% seen once. Sample treatment: roughly 19 received Ad26.COV2.S at low or high dose, single or two shots; about 5 received placebo; per-sample allocation not given. Repertoires come from day 63 after the first vaccine or placebo injection. At a Boston site, the person donating was an adult of 18-55 years. The administered vaccine (an Ad26 vector) expressed Wuhan-strain SARS-CoV-2 spike. This sequence joins TRBV6-2 or TRBV6-3 and TRBJ2-3, with TRBD2 identical over 7 bases. The sequence came from a person between 18 and 65 years old who received the Ad26.COV2.S COVID-19 vaccine or a placebo. Sequences were derived from peripheral blood, sampled in a trial of Ad26.COV2.S vaccine versus placebo. This chain's CDR3 is CASSYGQRDTDTQYF. DNA for the CDR3: TGTGCCAGCAGTTACGGCCAGCGGGACACAGATACGCAGTATTTT.